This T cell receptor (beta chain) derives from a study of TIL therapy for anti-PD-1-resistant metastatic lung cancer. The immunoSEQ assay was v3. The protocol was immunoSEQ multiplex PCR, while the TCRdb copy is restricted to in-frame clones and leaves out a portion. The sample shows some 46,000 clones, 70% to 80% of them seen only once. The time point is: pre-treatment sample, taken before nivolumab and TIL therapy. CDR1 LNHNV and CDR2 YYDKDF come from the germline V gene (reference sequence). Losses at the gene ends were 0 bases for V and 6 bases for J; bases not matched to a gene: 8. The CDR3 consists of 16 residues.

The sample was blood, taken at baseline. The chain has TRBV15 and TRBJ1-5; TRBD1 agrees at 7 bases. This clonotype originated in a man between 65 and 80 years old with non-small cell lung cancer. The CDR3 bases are TGTGCCACCAGCAGAGATCAACCAGGGGGTGGTCAGCCCCAGCATTTT. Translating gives CATSRDQPGGGQPQHF.